This TCR beta chain is drawn from a study of blood T cell repertoires in COVID-19. Study information: Researchers got acute and convalescent COVID-19 samples from the United States, Italy and Spain. In each case, the material was cDNA or gDNA derived from T cells, B-cell-depleted T cells, or PBMCs.

As processed by the authors: Reference gene primers were amplified, and this amplification served to estimate nucleated cell counts. The assay was immunoSEQ multiplex PCR, and TCRdb's table has in-frame clones only and misses some. V, J and clone size are those of that table, while D and trimming were read from the DNA. Among around 270,000 clones listed, 70% to 90% were seen once. Germline values: CDR1 SQVTM, CDR2 ANQGSEA. CDR3 length equals 16 residues. Trimming left V 4 bases short and J 3 bases short, with 22 bases between. The chain joins TRBV29-1 to TRBJ2-7, with a weak D call TRBD1 (5 bases). Sequences were obtained from peripheral blood. This TCR was sampled from a man younger than 40 with active or convalescent COVID-19. In nucleotides, the CDR3 is TGCAGCGTTGTCTTTCCTGACAGCCCTCTTTTCTACGAGCAGTACTTC. Its protein product is CSVVFPDSPLFYEQYF.